This T cell receptor beta chain was captured by sequencing in a study of T-cell reconstitution after alpha-beta-depleted transplantation in children. Study results and limitations: Some patients showed high day-60 TCRbeta diversity, which derived from surviving recipient T cells and thymic progenitors. About two months after transplant, alpha-beta T cells reportedly came from several hundred expanded graft clones.

Construction of the TCRbeta library involved unique molecular identifiers. A single record per CDR3 protein comes from TCRdb applying MiXCR to the PCR reads. This repertoire shows tens of thousands of distinct CDR3 sequences, 15% to 19% found once; its top ten account for roughly 21%. This clonotype was detected a few times. Its antigen is not identified. The CDR3 totals 13 residues. Germline lookup yields CDR1 SGHVS and CDR2 FQNEAQ. V was cut by 6 bases and J by 4 bases, with 7 bases left in between. The V and J genes are TRBV7-8 and TRBJ2-6; D ambiguous. Sequenced here: PBMCs, mostly from graft donor cells, sampled 180 days after TCRalphabeta/CD19-depleted stem cell transplant. The receptor was isolated from a male patient aged 2-9 years who had a stem cell transplant for acute lymphoblastic leukemia, so the T cells may come from the graft donor. CDR3 residues: CASRWPGANVLTF. The CDR3 nucleotides are TGTGCCAGCAGGTGGCCCGGGGCCAACGTCCTGACTTTC.